The 21 T cell receptor beta chains given below trace back to one sample, sequenced in a study of T cell responses to AZD1222 COVID-19 vaccine (dated by TCRdb to the early 2020s). The library came from the immunoSEQ multiplex PCR assay. The immuneACCESS repertoire file appears here via TCRdb, limited to in-frame rearrangements. These files lack a portion of the clones; in checked studies, under half of the deficit traces to unresolved V genes, and the cause of the others is not known. The sample includes about 42,000 clones, with more than 70% observed a single time. The ten top clones hold 25% of the sample. What this sample's time point label stands for: about 28 days (+/-7) after the second vaccine dose. Sequencing used peripheral blood, obtained 28 days after the second AZD1222 dose. The receptors shown here come from an adult who received the AZD1222 COVID-19 vaccine.

The gene calls are TRBV19 and TRBJ2-7, with 10 positions matching TRBD1. After removal of 4 bases from V and 5 bases from J, the junction contained 8 bases not matched to a gene. The CDR3 length is 15 residues. Germline loops: CDR1 LNHDA, CDR2 SQIVND (reference sequence). The chain's CDR3 is CASSTRDRGKDEQYF. CDR3 DNA: TGTGCCAGTAGTACGCGGGACAGGGGTAAGGACGAGCAGTACTTC.

CDR3 in DNA: TGTGCCAGTAGATCCTCGGCAAGCCTTGTCTACGAGCAGTACTTC. Amino acids: CASRSSASLVYEQYF. The chain combines TRBV19 with TRBJ2-7; D is ambiguous. Germline V gene sequence: CDR1 LNHDA, CDR2 SQIVND (reference sequence). The CDR3 loop spans 15 amino acids. V shed 6 bases and J shed 3 bases, with 18 bases lying between them. Variable domain in full (rest from reference TRBV19 and TRBJ2-7): DGGITQSPKYLFRKEGQNVTLSCEQNLNHDAMYWYRQDPGQGLRLIYYSQIVNDFQKGDIAEGYSVSREKKESFPLTVTSAQKNPTAFYLCASRSSASLVYEQYFGPGTRLTVT.

As for this clone: Other nucleotide sequences from this sample produce the same CDR3. The rearrangement links TRBV29-1 to TRBJ1-4; 9 positions match TRBD1. The CDR3 totals 13 residues. Germline V gene sequence: CDR1 SQVTM, CDR2 ANQGSEA. The trim removed 6 bases at V and 4 bases at J, leaving 3 bases unmatched. CDR3 residues: CSVVTGGNEKLFF. The CDR3 nucleotides read TGCAGCGTCGTGACAGGGGGTAATGAAAAACTGTTTTTT.

The rearrangement joins TRBV4-3 to TRBJ1-2; possible D gene TRBD1, 6 bases. The length of the CDR3 is 16 residues. The germline V gene encodes CDR1 LGHNA and CDR2 YSLEER. Trimming took 0 bases from V and 0 from J, leaving 11 bases between them. This CDR3 is CASSQDYTGTNYGYTF. CDR3 bases: TGCGCCAGCAGCCAAGATTATACAGGGACTAACTATGGCTACACCTTC.

CDR3 in amino acids: CASSQALAEENEQFF. CDR3 bases: TGCGCCAGCAGCCAAGCACTAGCGGAGGAGAATGAGCAGTTCTTC. This sequence joins TRBV4-1 and TRBJ2-1; 8 bases agree with TRBD2. V was clipped by 1 base and J by 7 bases; unmatched bases: 6. CDR3 length: 15 residues. Per the germline V gene, CDR1 is MGHRA and CDR2 is YSYEKL.

The CDR3 loop reads CATLPRGREYSNQPQHF. The CDR3 nucleotides are TGTGCCACCCTACCGCGGGGGAGAGAATATAGCAATCAGCCCCAGCATTTT. The chain has TRBV24-1 and TRBJ1-5; D is possibly TRBD1 (5 bases). Germline values: CDR1 KGHDR, CDR2 SFDVKD. This CDR3 contains 17 residues. Trimming removed 9 bases from V and 0 bases from J, with 20 bases in between.

The chain joins TRBV7-2 to TRBJ1-1; no reliable D call. The length of the CDR3 is 15 residues. Germline V gives CDR1 SGHTA, CDR2 FQGNSA. The germline V and J ends were trimmed by 3 bases and 1 base, with 12 bases remaining between them. The CDR3 here is CASSFQPRTNTEAFF. The CDR3 coding sequence is TGTGCCAGCAGCTTCCAACCCAGGACGAACACTGAAGCTTTCTTT. The full variable domain, completed using reference TRBV7-2 and TRBJ1-1, is GAGVSQSPSNKVTEKGKDVELRCDPISGHTALYWYRQSLGQGLEFLIYFQGNSAPDKSGLPSDRFSAERTGGSVSTLTIQRTQQEDSAVYLCASSFQPRTNTEAFFGQGTRLTVV.

This clone has just one count. The gene calls are TRBV10-3 and TRBJ1-3, with TRBD1 as a possible D gene (6 bases). Trimming stripped 4 bases from V and 0 bases from J, with 19 bases between. Germline V CDR1 and CDR2: ENHRY, SYGVKD. This CDR3 contains 18 residues. DNA of the CDR3: TGTGCCATCAGTGGAGGGGGTGCATCAGCACCCTCTGGAAACACCATATATTTT. Protein: CAISGGGASAPSGNTIYF.

This chain uses TRBV19 with TRBJ2-7; D is perhaps TRBD1 (7 bases). This CDR3 is built from 13 residues. CDR1 and CDR2 (germline): LNHDA, SQIVND (reference sequence). Deletions cut 4 bases from V and 5 bases from J, with 12 bases between. As DNA, the CDR3 is TGTGCCAGTAGTAGACAGGGCGGGAACGAGCAGTACTTC. The encoded protein is CASSRQGGNEQYF. The full variable domain, rest sourced from reference TRBV19 and TRBJ2-7, is DGGITQSPKYLFRKEGQNVTLSCEQNLNHDAMYWYRQDPGQGLRLIYYSQIVNDFQKGDIAEGYSVSREKKESFPLTVTSAQKNPTAFYLCASSRQGGNEQYFGPGTRLTVT.

The chain has TRBV30 and TRBJ1-1; D is perhaps TRBD1 (5 bases). V shed 8 bases and J shed 0 bases, with 10 bases lying between them. The CDR3 totals 12 residues. From germline, CDR1 is GTSNPN and CDR2 SVGIG (reference sequence). DNA for the CDR3: TGTGCCCACAAAGGGGTGAACACTGAAGCTTTCTTT. Translation: CAHKGVNTEAFF.

CDR3 amino acids: CASSPGPSGSPLHF. DNA for the CDR3: TGTGCCAGCAGCCCAGGACCCTCGGGATCACCCCTCCACTTT. The chain has TRBV9 and TRBJ1-6; D not certain. Germline V gene sequence: CDR1 SGDLS, CDR2 YYNGEE. Trimming removed 4 bases at V and 10 bases at J, with 15 bases between. This CDR3 spans 14 amino acids.

This clone showed up just a few times. Here the CDR3 reads CASSLVQTSGMNNEQFF. The CDR3 DNA reads as TGTGCCAGCAGCTTAGTCCAAACTAGCGGGATGAACAATGAGCAGTTCTTC. This sequence joins TRBV7-9 and TRBJ2-1; 10 bases are shared with TRBD2. V gave up 1 base and J gave up 5 bases; unmatched junction bases: 8. The germline gives CDR1 SEHNR, CDR2 FQNEAQ (reference sequence). This CDR3 is 17 amino acids long. Variable domain in full (rest from reference TRBV7-9 and TRBJ2-1): DTGVSQNPRHKITKRGQNVTFRCDPISEHNRLYWYRQTLGQGPEFLTYFQNEAQLEKSRLLSDRFSAERPKGSFSTLEIQRTEQGDSAMYLCASSLVQTSGMNNEQFFGPGTRLTVL.

The chain joins TRBV11-2 to TRBJ1-4, with TRBD1 matching 9 bases. V trimming: 2 bases; J trimming: 7 bases; junction bases outside the gene matches: 5. Germline V gives CDR1 SGHAT, CDR2 FQNNGV. The CDR3 consists of 15 residues. The CDR3 loop is CASSLMGQGLEKLFF. The CDR3, as DNA: TGTGCCAGCAGCTTAATGGGACAGGGTCTTGAAAAACTGTTTTTT.

Only a few counts were recorded for this clone. J is TRBJ1-5 and V is TRBV28; D remains ambiguous. In germline, CDR1 is MDHEN, CDR2 SYDVKM. V shed 2 bases and J shed 3 bases, with 5 bases lying between them. The CDR3 covers 13 residues. The CDR3 is CASSLGPNQPQHF. The CDR3 DNA follows: TGTGCCAGCAGTTTAGGGCCCAATCAGCCCCAGCATTTT.

V is TRBV25-1 and J is TRBJ1-3; D is unclear. V lost 3 bases, J lost 2 bases, and 11 bases lay in between. This CDR3 region has 15 residues. The germline V gene has CDR1 MGHDK and CDR2 SYGVNS. CDR3: CASSDMGSTGNTIYF. DNA for the CDR3: TGTGCCAGCAGTGATATGGGCAGCACTGGAAACACCATATATTTT. The full variable domain, completed using reference TRBV25-1 and TRBJ1-3, is EADIYQTPRYLVIGTGKKITLECSQTMGHDKMYWYQQDPGMELHLIHYSYGVNSTEKGDLSSESTVSRIRTEHFPLTLESARPSHTSQYLCASSDMGSTGNTIYFGEGSWLTVV.

The gene calls are TRBV3-1 (or the pseudogene TRBV3-2) and TRBJ1-4, with D possibly matching TRBD1 (5 bases). The CDR3 spans 15 residues. Trimming took 4 bases from V and 0 from J, leaving 9 bases between them. CDR1 is LGHDT and CDR2 is YNNKEL in the germline V gene (reference sequence). The CDR3 DNA reads TGTGCCAGCAGCCTGGGGGTGGCAACTAATGAAAAACTGTTTTTT. It yields the protein CASSLGVATNEKLFF.

The rearrangement links TRBV9 to TRBJ1-2; the D is unclear. The CDR3 contains 13 residues. Trimming removed 6 bases from V and 0 bases from J, with 9 bases in between. CDR1 and CDR2 from the germline V gene are SGDLS and YYNGEE. The CDR3 region is CASTPATNYGYTF. In DNA form, the CDR3 reads TGTGCCAGCACCCCGGCAACTAACTATGGCTACACCTTC.

The chain uses TRBV3-1 (or the pseudogene TRBV3-2) and TRBJ1-2, with D uncertain. From germline, CDR1 is LGHDT and CDR2 YNNKEL (reference sequence). V lost 1 base, J lost 5 bases, and 11 bases lay in between. CDR3 length equals 14 residues. The chain's CDR3 is CASSQVPHAYGYTF. The CDR3 DNA sequence: TGTGCCAGCAGCCAAGTCCCCCACGCGTATGGCTACACCTTC.

This sequence joins TRBV11-1 and TRBJ1-1; possible D gene TRBD1, 6 bases. Deletions cut 5 bases from V and 5 bases from J, with 18 bases between. Looked up from germline, CDR1 is SGHAT and CDR2 is FQDESV (reference sequence). The CDR3 is made up of 15 amino acids. The CDR3 DNA sequence: TGTGCCAGCAGCGAGAACCTACAGGGTTTGACTGAAGCTTTCTTT. It yields the protein CASSENLQGLTEAFF. Based on the CDR3 plus reference TRBV11-1 and TRBJ1-1, the full variable domain is EAEVAQSPRYKITEKSQAVAFWCDPISGHATLYWYRQILGQGPELLVQFQDESVVDDSQLPKDRFSAERLKGVDSTLKIQPAELGDSAMYLCASSENLQGLTEAFFGQGTRLTVV.

This clone was counted once. The genes are TRBV30 and TRBJ1-4; D is undetermined. The V gene's germline CDR1 is GTSNPN and CDR2 SVGIG (reference sequence). V lost 4 bases and J lost 8, with 11 bases in between. The CDR3 has 12 residues. CDR3 bases: TGTGCCTGGACCCTCATGGGCGAAAAACTGTTTTTT. It specifies CAWTLMGEKLFF.

V usage is TRBV16 and J usage is TRBJ2-7; 9 bases match TRBD1. The CDR3 runs to 14 residues. CDR1 is KGHSY, CDR2 FQNENV, per germline. V gave up 5 bases and J gave up 3 bases; unmatched junction bases: 5. The CDR3 DNA is TGTGCCAGCAGCGTTGGGACAGGGATCTACGAGCAGTACTTC. It yields the protein CASSVGTGIYEQYF.